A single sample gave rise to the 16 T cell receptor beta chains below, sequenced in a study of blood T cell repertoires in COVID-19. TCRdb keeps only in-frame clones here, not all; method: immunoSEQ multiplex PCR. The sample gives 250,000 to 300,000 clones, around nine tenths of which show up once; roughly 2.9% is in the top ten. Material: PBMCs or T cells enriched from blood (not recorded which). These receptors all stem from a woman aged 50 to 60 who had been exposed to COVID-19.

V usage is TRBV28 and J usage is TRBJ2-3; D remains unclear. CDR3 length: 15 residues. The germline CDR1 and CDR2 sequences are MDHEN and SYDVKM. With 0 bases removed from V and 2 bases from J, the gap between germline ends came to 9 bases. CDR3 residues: CASSLWAGNTDTQYF. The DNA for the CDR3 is TGTGCCAGCAGTTTATGGGCAGGTAACACAGATACGCAGTATTTT.

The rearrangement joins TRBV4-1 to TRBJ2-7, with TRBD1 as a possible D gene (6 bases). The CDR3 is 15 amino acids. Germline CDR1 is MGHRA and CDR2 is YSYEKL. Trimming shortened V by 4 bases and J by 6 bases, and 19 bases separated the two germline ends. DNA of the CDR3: TGCGCCAGCAGCCCTTCCGAAGGGACAATCATCGAGCAGTACTTC. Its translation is CASSPSEGTIIEQYF.

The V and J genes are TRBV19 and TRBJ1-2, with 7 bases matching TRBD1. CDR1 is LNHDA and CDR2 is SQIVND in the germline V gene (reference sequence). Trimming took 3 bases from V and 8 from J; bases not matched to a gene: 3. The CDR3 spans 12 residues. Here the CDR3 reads CASSIQGDGYTF. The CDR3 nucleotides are TGTGCCAGTAGTATCCAGGGGGACGGCTACACCTTC.

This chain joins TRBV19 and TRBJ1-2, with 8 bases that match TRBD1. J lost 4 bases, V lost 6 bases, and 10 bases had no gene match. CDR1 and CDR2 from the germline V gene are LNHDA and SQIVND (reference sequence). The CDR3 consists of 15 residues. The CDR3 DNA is TGTGCCAGTAGCCATGCTCGAGGACAGGGCTATGGCTACACCTTC. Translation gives CASSHARGQGYGYTF. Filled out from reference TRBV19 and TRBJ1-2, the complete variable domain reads DGGITQSPKYLFRKEGQNVTLSCEQNLNHDAMYWYRQDPGQGLRLIYYSQIVNDFQKGDIAEGYSVSREKKESFPLTVTSAQKNPTAFYLCASSHARGQGYGYTFGSGTRLTVV.

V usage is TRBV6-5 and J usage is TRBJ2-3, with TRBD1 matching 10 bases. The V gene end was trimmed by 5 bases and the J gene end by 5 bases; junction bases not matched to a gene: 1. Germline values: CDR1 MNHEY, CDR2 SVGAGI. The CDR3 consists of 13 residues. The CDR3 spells CASSRTGGDTQYF. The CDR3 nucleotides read TGTGCCAGCAGTCGGACAGGGGGAGATACGCAGTATTTT.

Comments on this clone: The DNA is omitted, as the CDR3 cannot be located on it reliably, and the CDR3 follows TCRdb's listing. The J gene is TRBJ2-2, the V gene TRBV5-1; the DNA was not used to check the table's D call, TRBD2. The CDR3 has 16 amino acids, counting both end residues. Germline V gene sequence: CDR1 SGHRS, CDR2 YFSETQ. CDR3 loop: CASSPRTTLVAGSCFF.

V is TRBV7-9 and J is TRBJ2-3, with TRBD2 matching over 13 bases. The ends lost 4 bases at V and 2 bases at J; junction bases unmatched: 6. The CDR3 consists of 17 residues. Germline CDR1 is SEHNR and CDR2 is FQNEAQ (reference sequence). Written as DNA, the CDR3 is TGTGCCAGCAGCTATCCGACTAGCGGGGGGCCCACAGATACGCAGTATTTT. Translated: CASSYPTSGGPTDTQYF.

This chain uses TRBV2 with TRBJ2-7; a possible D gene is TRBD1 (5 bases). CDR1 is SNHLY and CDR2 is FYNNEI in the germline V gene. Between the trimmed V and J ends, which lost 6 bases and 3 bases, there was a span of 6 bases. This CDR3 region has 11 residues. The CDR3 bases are TGTGCCAGCAGGACAGACTACGAGCAGTACTTC. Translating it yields CASRTDYEQYF.

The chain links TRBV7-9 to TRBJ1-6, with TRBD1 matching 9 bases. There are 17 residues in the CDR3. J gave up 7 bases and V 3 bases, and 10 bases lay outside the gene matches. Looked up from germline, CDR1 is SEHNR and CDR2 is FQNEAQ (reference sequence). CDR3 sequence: CASSFGDRGGRNSPLHF. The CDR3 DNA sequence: TGTGCCAGCAGCTTTGGAGACAGGGGGGGGAGGAATTCACCCCTCCACTTT.

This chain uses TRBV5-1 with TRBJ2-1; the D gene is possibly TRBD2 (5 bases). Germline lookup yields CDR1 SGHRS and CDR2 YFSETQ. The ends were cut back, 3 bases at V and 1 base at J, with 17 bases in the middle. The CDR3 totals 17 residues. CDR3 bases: TGCGCCAGCAGCTGGGGTACTAGAGAATTGTCCTACAATGAGCAGTTCTTC. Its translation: CASSWGTRELSYNEQFF.

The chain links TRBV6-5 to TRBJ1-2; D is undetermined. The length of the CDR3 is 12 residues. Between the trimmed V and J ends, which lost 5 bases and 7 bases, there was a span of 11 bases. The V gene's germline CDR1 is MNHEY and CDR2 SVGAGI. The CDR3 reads CASSNAGSGYTF. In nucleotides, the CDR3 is TGTGCCAGCAGTAACGCGGGTAGTGGCTACACCTTC.

The CDR3 nucleotides are TGTGCCAGCAGCGCCTCCTCCTGGACAGGGGGAAGTCAGCCCCAGCATTTT. It specifies CASSASSWTGGSQPQHF. The chain uses TRBV27 and TRBJ1-5; TRBD1 aligns across 10 bases. Germline CDR1 is MNHEY and CDR2 is SMNVEV (reference sequence). V lost 6 bases and J lost 6; bases outside the gene matches: 14. The CDR3 is 17 amino acids.

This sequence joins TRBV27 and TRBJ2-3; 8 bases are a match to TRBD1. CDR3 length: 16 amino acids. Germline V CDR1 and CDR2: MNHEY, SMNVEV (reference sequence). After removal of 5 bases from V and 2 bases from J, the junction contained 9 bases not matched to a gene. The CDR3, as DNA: TGTGCCAGCAGTCCAGGCTCCAGGGGGCACACAGATACGCAGTATTTT. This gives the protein CASSPGSRGHTDTQYF.

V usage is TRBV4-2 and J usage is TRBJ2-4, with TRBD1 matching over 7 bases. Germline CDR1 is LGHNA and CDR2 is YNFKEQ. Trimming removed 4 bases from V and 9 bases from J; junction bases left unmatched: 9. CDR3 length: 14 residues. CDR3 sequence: CASSPENRGIIQYF. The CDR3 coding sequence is TGTGCCAGCAGCCCGGAAAACAGGGGAATCATTCAGTACTTC.

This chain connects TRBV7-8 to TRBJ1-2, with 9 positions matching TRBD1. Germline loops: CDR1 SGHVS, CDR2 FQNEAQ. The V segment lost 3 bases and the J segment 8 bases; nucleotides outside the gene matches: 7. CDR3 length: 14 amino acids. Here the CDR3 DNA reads TGTGCCAGCAGCTTTGGACAGGGGAGTAGGGGCTACACCTTC. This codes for CASSFGQGSRGYTF.

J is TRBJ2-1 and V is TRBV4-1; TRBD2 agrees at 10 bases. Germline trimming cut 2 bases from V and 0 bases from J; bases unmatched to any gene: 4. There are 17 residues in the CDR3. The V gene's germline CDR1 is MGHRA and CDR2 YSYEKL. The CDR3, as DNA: TGCGCCAGCAGCCAAACCCTAGCGGGGGACTCCTACAATGAGCAGTTCTTC. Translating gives CASSQTLAGDSYNEQFF.